Below, one TCR beta chain is given with its context. Antigen unknown. The study ran its PCR with 60 Vbeta and 13 Jbeta primers. In the original analysis: There were around 80 million unique TCR beta chains by a later count, and some 12 million of them were shared. Repertoires were generated with immunoSEQ multiplex PCR, while TCRdb's copy carries only in-frame clones and drops some. V, J and clone size were drawn from that table, and D and trimming were deduced from the DNA. The sample contains around 94,000 clones, about 72% of which appear only once. This entry comes from a study of cytomegalovirus exposure and HLA in healthy donors. The CDR3 contains 14 residues. The germline gives CDR1 LNHDA, CDR2 SQIVND (reference sequence). V dropped 4 bases and J dropped 4 bases, with 13 bases sitting between them. General observations from the study: According to an earlier analysis, most TCR beta V segments yielded productive rearrangements about 87% or about 30% of the time. Later findings reportedly placed an Asian-associated ancestry cluster below the roughly 660-donor mean for N-insertions. Presence/absence analyses supposed approximately even sequencing depth among donors.

The origin of this receptor is a woman aged 60-75 years in good health and CMV-seropositive. The V gene is TRBV19, the J gene TRBJ1-1; D is possibly TRBD1 (5 bases). Sequenced input: PBMCs. The CDR3 is CASSTPGGGTEAFF. The CDR3 bases are TGTGCCAGTAGTACCCCCGGGGGAGGCACTGAAGCTTTCTTT.